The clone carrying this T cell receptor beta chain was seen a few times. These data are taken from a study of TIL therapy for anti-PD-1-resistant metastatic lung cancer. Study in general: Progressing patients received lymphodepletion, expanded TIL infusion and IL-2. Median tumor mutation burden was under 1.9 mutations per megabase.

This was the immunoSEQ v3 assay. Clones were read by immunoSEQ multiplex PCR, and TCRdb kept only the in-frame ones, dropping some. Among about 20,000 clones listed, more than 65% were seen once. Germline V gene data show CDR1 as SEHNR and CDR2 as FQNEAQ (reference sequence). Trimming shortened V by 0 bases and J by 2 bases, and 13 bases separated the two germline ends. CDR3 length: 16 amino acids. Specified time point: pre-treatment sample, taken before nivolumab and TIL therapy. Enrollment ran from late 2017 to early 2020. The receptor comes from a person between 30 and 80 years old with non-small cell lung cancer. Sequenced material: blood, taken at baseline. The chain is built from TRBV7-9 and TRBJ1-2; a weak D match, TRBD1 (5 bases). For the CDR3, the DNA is TGTGCCAGCAGCTTAGCTGACAGCCTCGGGAACTATGGCTACACCTTC. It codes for CASSLADSLGNYGYTF.